The next 28 T cell receptor beta chains were all read from a single sample in a study of beta chain features in type 1 diabetes. The study, taken as a whole, reports: Moderate yet significant TCRB CDR3 shortening was seen in Type 1 diabetes patients in all four CD4+ subsets.

What these receptors recognize is not known. Expressed TCRB transcripts got sequenced, as all isolated RNA was reverse transcribed. TCRdb keeps only in-frame clones here, not all; method: immunoSEQ multiplex PCR. The sample has about 390,000 clones; about 10% are singletons. Source material: central memory CD4+ T cells from blood. The receptors come from a man younger than 40 with type 1 diabetes.

The V and J genes are TRBV2 and TRBJ2-1, with TRBD1 matching over 8 bases. The CDR3 contains 17 residues. Looked up from germline, CDR1 is SNHLY and CDR2 is FYNNEI. Losses at the gene ends were 0 bases for V and 7 bases for J; bases not matched to a gene: 11. This CDR3 reads CASSEARAGGAANEQFF. The CDR3 DNA reads as TGTGCCAGCAGTGAAGCCCGGGCAGGGGGCGCAGCAAATGAGCAGTTCTTC.

The table lists this clone with a few counts. The chain has TRBV30 and TRBJ2-7; no definite D call. The CDR3 is 11 amino acids. Trimming removed 0 bases from V and 3 bases from J, with 3 bases in between. Germline V gives CDR1 GTSNPN, CDR2 SVGIG (reference sequence). CDR3 sequence: CAWSVNYEQYF. As DNA, the CDR3 is TGTGCCTGGAGTGTGAACTACGAGCAGTACTTC.

The rearrangement joins TRBV25-1 to TRBJ2-1, with D possibly matching TRBD1 (6 bases). The length of the CDR3 is 15 residues. Trimming took off 4 bases at V and 11 bases at J, with 21 bases between the two ends. Germline values: CDR1 MGHDK, CDR2 SYGVNS. The CDR3 sequence is CASSVRDIGLDKQFF. The CDR3, as DNA: TGTGCCAGCAGTGTACGGGACATAGGTCTGGACAAGCAGTTCTTC. The full variable domain, rest sourced from reference TRBV25-1 and TRBJ2-1, is EADIYQTPRYLVIGTGKKITLECSQTMGHDKMYWYQQDPGMELHLIHYSYGVNSTEKGDLSSESTVSRIRTEHFPLTLESARPSHTSQYLCASSVRDIGLDKQFFGPGTRLTVL.

Ten or more counts support this clone. This chain connects TRBV29-1 to TRBJ2-6; D is unresolved. V was cut by 2 bases and J by 0 bases, with 8 bases left in between. CDR1 and CDR2 from the germline V gene are SQVTM and ANQGSEA. This CDR3 comprises 15 residues. The CDR3 bases are TGCAGCGTTGAAATGGGCGGCTCTGGGGCCAACGTCCTGACTTTC. It encodes CSVEMGGSGANVLTF.

The chain links TRBV29-1 to TRBJ1-5; 7 nucleotides match TRBD1. V trimming: 4 bases; J trimming: 4 bases; junction bases outside the gene matches: 7. CDR3 length: 14 residues. Germline CDR1 SQVTM, CDR2 ANQGSEA. DNA for the CDR3: TGCAGCGTTGTCCAGGGGGGGGCAAATCAGCCCCAGCATTTT. This codes for CSVVQGGANQPQHF.

The chain is built from TRBV2 and TRBJ1-1; 12 bases line up with TRBD1. V shed 6 bases, J shed 0 bases, and the junction held 8 bases outside the gene matches. Germline loops: CDR1 SNHLY, CDR2 FYNNEI. The CDR3 has 17 residues. CDR3 sequence (DNA): TGTGCCAGCAGGCCGGGACAGGGGGCTGGAATGAACACTGAAGCTTTCTTT. It codes for CASRPGQGAGMNTEAFF. The full variable domain, in which reference TRBV2 and TRBJ1-1 provide the parts outside the CDR3, is EPEVTQTPSHQVTQMGQEVILRCVPISNHLYFYWYRQILGQKVEFLVSFYNNEISEKSEIFDDQFSVERPDGSNFTLKIRSTKLEDSAMYFCASRPGQGAGMNTEAFFGQGTRLTVV.

This clone was seen ten or more times. This chain links TRBV27 with TRBJ1-3; D uncertain. The CDR3 is 14 residues long. Per the germline V gene, CDR1 is MNHEY and CDR2 is SMNVEV (reference sequence). Trimming pared 6 bases from V and 0 bases from J, leaving 9 bases between. The CDR3 coding sequence is TGTGCCAGCAGCCGAACCCACTCTGGAAACACCATATATTTT. Translated, it gives CASSRTHSGNTIYF.

The genes are TRBV11-2 and TRBJ2-3, with a weak D call TRBD1 (5 bases). The germline V gene has CDR1 SGHAT and CDR2 FQNNGV. This CDR3 spans 16 amino acids. V was clipped by 2 bases and J by 1 base, with 13 bases between them. The CDR3 sequence: CASSLMGGHRTDTQYF. CDR3 DNA sequence: TGTGCCAGCAGCTTAATGGGCGGACACCGCACAGATACGCAGTATTTT.

This clone was counted between two and nine times. This chain links TRBV5-1 with TRBJ2-3; 8 bases are a match to TRBD1. The length of the CDR3 is 15 residues. The germline CDR1 and CDR2 sequences are SGHRS and YFSETQ. The ends lost 2 bases at V and 4 bases at J; junction bases unmatched: 6. Here the CDR3 reads CASSFRDRKSDTQYF. CDR3 sequence (DNA): TGCGCCAGCAGCTTCCGGGACAGGAAGTCAGATACGCAGTATTTT.

This rearrangement joins TRBV14 to TRBJ1-4; unclear D gene. V was shortened by 2 bases and J by 8 bases, with 18 bases between the two germline ends. Germline V lookup: CDR1 SGHDN, CDR2 FVKESK. The CDR3 is made up of 16 amino acids. The CDR3 DNA is TGTGCCAGCAGCCAATCTTGGCAGCCCGTGAGAGAAAAACTGTTTTTT. It translates to CASSQSWQPVREKLFF.

This clone was seen a handful of times. The rearrangement joins TRBV6-6 to TRBJ2-7; 9 bases are a match to TRBD2. The V gene end was trimmed by 4 bases and the J gene end by 4 bases; junction bases not matched to a gene: 8. The CDR3 sequence is 15 residues long. CDR1 and CDR2 (germline): MNHNY, SVGAGI (reference sequence). CDR3 amino acids: CASSSPREGRYEQYF. In nucleotides, the CDR3 is TGTGCCAGCAGTTCTCCGCGGGAGGGCCGGTACGAGCAGTACTTC.

J is TRBJ1-2 and V is TRBV6-4; 8 nucleotides match TRBD1. CDR1 and CDR2 from the germline V gene are MRHNA and SNTAGT. J gave up 6 bases and V 6 bases, and 0 bases lay outside the gene matches. The CDR3 is 11 amino acids. The CDR3 is CASRGQDGYTF. DNA of the CDR3: TGTGCCAGCAGGGGACAGGATGGCTACACCTTC.

The chain has TRBV13 and TRBJ2-4; 8 positions agree with TRBD1. Looked up from germline, CDR1 is PRHDT and CDR2 is FYEKMQ (reference sequence). This CDR3 is built from 16 residues. V was pared by 4 bases and J by 4 bases, with 9 bases of the junction left unmatched. CDR3 nucleotides: TGTGCCAGCAGCTCCAGGGGGCAGGGGAGAAAAAACATTCAGTACTTC. Translated: CASSSRGQGRKNIQYF. The variable domain in full, with the rest retrieved from reference TRBV13 and TRBJ2-4, is AAGVIQSPRHLIKEKRETATLKCYPIPRHDTVYWYQQGPGQDPQFLISFYEKMQSDKGSIPDRFSAQQFSDYHSELNMSSLELGDSALYFCASSSRGQGRKNIQYFGAGTRLSVL.

The sample holds a few counts of this clone. The chain combines TRBV28 with TRBJ1-6; TRBD1 matches at 8 bases. V trimming: 2 bases; J trimming: 7 bases; junction bases outside the gene matches: 4. There are 15 residues in the CDR3. Germline V gene lookup returns CDR1 MDHEN and CDR2 SYDVKM. CDR3 sequence reads: CASSLGQGRNSPLHF. CDR3 bases: TGTGCCAGCAGTTTAGGACAGGGAAGGAATTCACCCCTCCACTTT.

J is TRBJ1-2 and V is TRBV13; possibly TRBD1 for D (6 bases). V was pared by 4 bases and J by 8 bases, with 17 bases between. This CDR3 spans 14 amino acids. Germline V gene sequence: CDR1 PRHDT, CDR2 FYEKMQ (reference sequence). CDR3 sequence reads: CASSSRTAGEGYTF. CDR3 coding DNA: TGTGCCAGCAGCTCAAGGACGGCAGGGGAAGGCTACACCTTC.

The rearrangement uses TRBV5-5 and TRBJ1-5; D unresolved. The germline V gene has CDR1 SGHKS and CDR2 YYEKEE (reference sequence). This CDR3 region has 13 residues. V was shortened by 1 base and J by 4 bases, with 6 bases between the two germline ends. Written as DNA, the CDR3 is TGTGCCAGCAGCTTGACGGGGAATCAGCCCCAGCATTTT. Encoded protein: CASSLTGNQPQHF.

The chain joins TRBV7-2 to TRBJ2-1; D call uncertain. Germline V CDR1 and CDR2: SGHTA, FQGNSA. There are 14 residues in the CDR3. V was shortened by 3 bases and J by 0 bases, with 6 bases between the two germline ends. CDR3 nucleotides: TGTGCCAGCAGCTTCGATATCTCCTACAATGAGCAGTTCTTC. It encodes CASSFDISYNEQFF. Full variable domain (rest looked up from reference TRBV7-2 and TRBJ2-1): GAGVSQSPSNKVTEKGKDVELRCDPISGHTALYWYRQSLGQGLEFLIYFQGNSAPDKSGLPSDRFSAERTGGSVSTLTIQRTQQEDSAVYLCASSFDISYNEQFFGPGTRLTVL.

V and J are TRBV6-5 and TRBJ2-7; D may match TRBD1 or TRBD2 (6 bases each). Germline values: CDR1 MNHEY, CDR2 SVGAGI. The CDR3 consists of 12 residues. V was clipped by 8 bases and J by 3 bases, with 11 bases between them. The CDR3 bases are TGTGCCAGCCGGGGGCCCCTCTACGAGCAGTACTTC. This gives the protein CASRGPLYEQYF.

This clone was seen only a few times. The gene calls are TRBV6-5 and TRBJ2-7; 8 nucleotides agree with TRBD2. The CDR3 contains 15 residues. The junction had 10 bases not matched to a gene; V was cut back by 4 bases and J by 5 bases. Germline loops: CDR1 MNHEY, CDR2 SVGAGI. CDR3 sequence: CASSSLAGRGDEQYF. Written as DNA, the CDR3 is TGTGCCAGCAGTTCTTTAGCGGGGAGAGGGGACGAGCAGTACTTC.

Worth noting for this clone: The junction differs from germline at one of its ends, possibly a read error. The chain carries TRBV6-4 and TRBJ2-3; 10 bases fit TRBD2. The germline V gene has CDR1 MRHNA and CDR2 SNTAGT. The CDR3 spans 15 residues. CDR3 loop: CAISDSLAGADTQYF. Written as DNA, the CDR3 is TGTGCCATCAGTGACTCCCTAGCGGGAGCAGATACGCAGTATTTT.

DNA of the CDR3: TGTGCCACCAGCAGAGTAACAGGGGAGTACGAGCAGTACTTC. As protein: CATSRVTGEYEQYF. The chain employs TRBV15 and TRBJ2-7; 7 bases align to TRBD1. The V gene end was trimmed by 1 base and the J gene end by 4 bases; junction bases not matched to a gene: 4. The germline V gene has CDR1 LNHNV and CDR2 YYDKDF (reference sequence). This CDR3 has 14 amino acids.

This clone was seen more than once but under ten times. The chain joins TRBV4-1 to TRBJ1-2; 12 positions match TRBD1. CDR1 MGHRA and CDR2 YSYEKL come from the germline V gene. This CDR3 is built from 18 residues. V lost 3 bases to trimming and J lost 4 bases; unmatched junction nucleotides: 12. The CDR3 is CASSQTPGQGATGYGYTF. The CDR3 nucleotides read TGCGCCAGCAGCCAGACCCCGGGACAGGGGGCAACGGGCTATGGCTACACCTTC.

This chain connects TRBV5-1 to TRBJ2-7, with 8 nucleotides matching TRBD2. V lost 3 bases, J lost 5 bases, and 13 bases stayed unmatched. Germline lookup yields CDR1 SGHRS and CDR2 YFSETQ. The CDR3 length is 16 residues. Here the CDR3 reads CASSSPHGAGEDEQYF. Written as DNA, the CDR3 is TGCGCCAGCAGCTCGCCCCACGGAGCGGGAGAGGACGAGCAGTACTTC.

The rearrangement links TRBV29-1 to TRBJ2-3; D remains ambiguous. The CDR3 is 15 residues long. The germline CDR1 and CDR2 sequences are SQVTM and ANQGSEA. The V end lost 0 bases, the J end lost 0 bases, and 10 bases lay between the germline ends. CDR3 residues: CSVEDRSHSTDTQYF. DNA for the CDR3: TGCAGCGTTGAAGATCGGAGCCATAGCACAGATACGCAGTATTTT.

This clone has only a few counts. J is TRBJ2-7 and V is TRBV5-1; D may correspond to TRBD1 or TRBD2 (6 bases each). CDR1 is SGHRS, CDR2 YFSETQ, per germline. The CDR3 length is 14 residues. Trimming took off 0 bases at V and 6 bases at J, with 13 bases between the two ends. CDR3 residues: CASSLVEGVSEQYF. The CDR3 nucleotides read TGCGCCAGCAGCTTGGTGGAGGGGGTCAGCGAGCAGTACTTC. Combining the CDR3 with reference TRBV5-1 and TRBJ2-7 gives the whole variable domain KAGVTQTPRYLIKTRGQQVTLSCSPISGHRSVSWYQQTPGQGLQFLFEYFSETQRNKGNFPGRFSGRQFSNSRSEMNVSTLELGDSALYLCASSLVEGVSEQYFGPGTRLTVT.

The chain combines TRBV7-9 with TRBJ1-1, with 12 bases identical to TRBD1. The germline V gene has CDR1 SEHNR and CDR2 FQNEAQ (reference sequence). The CDR3 contains 15 residues. V lost 5 bases and J lost 5; bases outside the gene matches: 6. The CDR3 nucleotides read TGTGCCAGCAGCATCGGGACAGGGGGCGCGACTGAAGCTTTCTTT. This gives the protein CASSIGTGGATEAFF.

The V call is TRBV7-3, the J call TRBJ1-3; a possible D gene is TRBD1 (6 bases). The germline gives CDR1 SGHTA, CDR2 FQGTGA. The CDR3 loop spans 14 amino acids. Trimming took 5 bases from V and 5 from J, leaving 13 bases between them. The CDR3 is CASSTSGGRNTIYF. CDR3 DNA sequence: TGTGCCAGCAGCACTTCCGGGGGCAGAAACACCATATATTTT.

Many counts were recorded for this clone. The rearrangement joins TRBV19 to TRBJ2-7; 8 nucleotides align to TRBD1. This CDR3 has 15 amino acids. Germline V CDR1 and CDR2: LNHDA, SQIVND (reference sequence). Losses at the gene ends were 4 bases for V and 2 bases for J; bases not matched to a gene: 7. In nucleotides, the CDR3 is TGTGCCAGTAGTAAGGGTTGGGACAGGCCCTACGAGCAGTACTTC. Translated, it gives CASSKGWDRPYEQYF. The whole variable domain, remainder taken from reference TRBV19 and TRBJ2-7, is DGGITQSPKYLFRKEGQNVTLSCEQNLNHDAMYWYRQDPGQGLRLIYYSQIVNDFQKGDIAEGYSVSREKKESFPLTVTSAQKNPTAFYLCASSKGWDRPYEQYFGPGTRLTVT.